This TCR beta chain was recovered during a study of T cells in localized non-small cell lung cancer. Generated by immunoSEQ multiplex PCR, the TCRdb table keeps only in-frame clones and is missing some. The sample contains tens of thousands of clones, just over 90% of which appear only once. This TCR derives from a man aged 35 to 69 with stage I lung adenocarcinoma. The sample here was peripheral blood, taken before any cancer treatment.

CDR3 region: CASSKNLGAVEKLFF. The CDR3 DNA reads TGTGCCAGCAGCAAGAACTTAGGGGCAGTGGAAAAACTGTTTTTT. The rearrangement joins TRBV5-8 to TRBJ1-4; tentatively, D is TRBD1 (5 bases). Germline V CDR1 and CDR2: SGHTS, YDEGEE. Between the trimmed V and J ends, which lost 4 bases and 8 bases, there was a span of 18 bases. CDR3 length: 15 amino acids. The whole variable domain, remainder taken from reference TRBV5-8 and TRBJ1-4, is EAGVTQSPTHLIKTRGQQATLRCSPISGHTSVYWYQQALGLGLQFLLWYDEGEERNRGNFPPRFSGRQFPNYSSELNVNALELEDSALYLCASSKNLGAVEKLFFGSGTQLSVL.